This T cell receptor (beta chain) was documented in a study of shared clonotypes between healthy human individuals (TCRdb year 2020). The study in broad terms: The cohort comprised a couple of women and a few men aged 18 to 49 years. For each donor, CD4 naive and CD4 memory were each given three plates, CD8 naive was given two plates, and CD8 memory was given one plate. The study deeply sequenced blood TCR repertoires of five healthy adults to estimate repertoire size and the extent of clonotype sharing between individuals. Libraries were prepared and TCR repertoires were sequenced by different laboratories using diverse techniques, in order to increase sequencing depth and limit assay-specific biases. Per donor, leukapheresis produced somewhere between about 0.94 and 9.5 billion PBMCs.

This clone was recorded many times. Its antigen is not yet known. Base qualities are not recorded, but no much larger clone differs from it by a single base. Taken from cysteine to phenylalanine, the CDR3 has 17 residues. Only the CDR3 DNA is retained, 51 bases long and in frame from the first base. The germline V gene yields SGHAT for CDR1 and FQNNGV for CDR2. V is clipped by 5 bases and J by 6 bases, and the sequence between their germline boundaries is 23 bases long. Using the deep immunoSEQ assay, TCR CDR3 regions were amplified from genomic DNA by multiplex PCR. Genomic DNA extracted from each cell subset was distributed evenly over all wells of several immunoSEQ 96-well plates, and each plate served as one replicate. For sorted subsets, about 0.2 ug genomic DNA, equal to approximately 30,000 T cell genomes, was loaded into each replicate PCR. The purified libraries were quantified using a Qubit 3.0 fluorometer, sized with a Bioanalyzer 2100, and then quantified again using the KAPA Library Quantification kit. A separate single-read 150-cycle Illumina NextSeq 550 flow cell was used to sequence each immunoSEQ 96-well plate. The paper's data handling went like this. The immunoSEQ output contained only junctional sequences without quality scores, so filtering could not match that applied to full-length reads. To assign V/J genes and CDR3, sequences were annotated against IMGT germline references using PyIR, a Python wrapper for IgBLAST v1.9. Reads were filtered out if the reads had weak V/J assignments (E-value above 1e-6), no CDR3, stop codons, out-of-frame junctions, or ambiguous translated residues. A V3J clonotype was defined by an identical inferred V gene, J gene, and CDR3 amino acid sequence. Percentage overlap between repertoires was calculated by dividing the number of shared unique clonotypes by the size of the smaller repertoire. Repertoire richness was assessed with RTK rarefaction, the Chao1 estimator, and Recon v2.1 estimates of unobserved clonotypes. OLGA was used to compute generation probabilities for all TCRbeta clonotypes that the gDNA method yielded from a handful of donors. TCRdb re-hosts the immuneACCESS table, in-frame sequences only. Its copies lack some clones; in the studies checked, an unresolved V gene accounts for under half of them, and the cause for the rest is not known. V and J calls and clone size are as listed in that table; D and trimming were resolved from the DNA. The sample includes 640,000 or so clones, with roughly 78% observed a single time. The ten largest clones capture about 2% of the sample.

Donors were healthy HIV-negative adults with no recently reported acute infections or vaccinations. Every donor was a Caucasian adult living in Nashville, Tennessee, USA. CD4+ T cells were enriched by magnetic negative selection; naive cells were then positively selected on CD45RA, and the negative fraction formed the memory subset. Blood was obtained by leukapheresis, after which PBMCs were separated by Ficoll-Histopaque density gradient centrifugation and cryopreserved in liquid nitrogen vapor phase. Analytical flow cytometry was used to check the purity and quantity of every magnetically sorted T cell population. Each sorted fraction had its genomic DNA isolated and then quantified by UV absorbance on a Nanodrop 2000c. The full study reports these points: Higher generation probabilities were observed for clonotypes shared by all four sorted-subset donors than for non-shared clonotypes. Estimated clonotype richness was generally larger for naive than for memory subsets. The small number of donors limited the genetic and exposure-history diversity represented. Sampling was limited to blood, and TCR repertoires in tissue likely differ from TCR repertoires in blood. Pairwise subsampling led to the expectation that sequencing depth would affect the degree of clonotype sharing among donors. Incomplete sequencing was indicated by rarefaction of sorted-subset datasets, despite the large sequencing depth. Across four donors, approximately 4.9% of naive CD4, approximately 3.5% of naive CD8, under 2.5% of memory CD4, and 0.4% of memory CD8 clonotypes were shared.

This TCR derives from a woman between 25 and 40 years old in good health. The sample taken for sequencing was memory CD4+ T cells sorted from blood. This specimen's cell subset or site label, per the study, means: CD45RA-negative fraction. The chain is made from TRBV11-2 and TRBJ2-1; the D region is possibly TRBD1 or TRBD2, each matching across 6 bases. The CDR3 region reads CASSPRGYSGGINEQFF. The bases are TGTGCCAGCAGCCCGAGGGGGTATAGCGGAGGAATCAATGAGCAGTTCTTC.